The present T cell receptor beta chain was sequenced within a study of blood T cell repertoires in COVID-19. Looking at the study overall: The origin of the acute and convalescent COVID-19 samples was the United States, Italy and Spain. Nucleic acid was either cDNA or gDNA, and it came from T cells, B-cell-depleted T cells, or PBMCs.

V was cut by 9 bases and J by 4 bases, with 11 bases left in between. Germline CDR1 MNHEY, CDR2 SVGAGI. The CDR3 contains 12 residues. The authors' processing: Estimation of nucleated cell counts relied on the amplification of reference gene primers. Sequencing used immunoSEQ multiplex PCR; TCRdb keeps in-frame clones, though not all of them. V and J calls and clone size come straight from that table; D and trimming were deduced from the DNA. The sample carries 230,000 or so clones, 80% to 90% recorded once. The clonotype originates from a man in his thirties or forties with active or convalescent COVID-19. Sequencing was done on a sample of peripheral blood. V usage is TRBV6-5 and J usage is TRBJ2-3, with D perhaps matching TRBD2 (6 bases). CDR3 in amino acids: CASRGSSDTQYF. In DNA, the CDR3 is TGTGCCAGTCGGGGGAGTTCAGATACGCAGTATTTT.